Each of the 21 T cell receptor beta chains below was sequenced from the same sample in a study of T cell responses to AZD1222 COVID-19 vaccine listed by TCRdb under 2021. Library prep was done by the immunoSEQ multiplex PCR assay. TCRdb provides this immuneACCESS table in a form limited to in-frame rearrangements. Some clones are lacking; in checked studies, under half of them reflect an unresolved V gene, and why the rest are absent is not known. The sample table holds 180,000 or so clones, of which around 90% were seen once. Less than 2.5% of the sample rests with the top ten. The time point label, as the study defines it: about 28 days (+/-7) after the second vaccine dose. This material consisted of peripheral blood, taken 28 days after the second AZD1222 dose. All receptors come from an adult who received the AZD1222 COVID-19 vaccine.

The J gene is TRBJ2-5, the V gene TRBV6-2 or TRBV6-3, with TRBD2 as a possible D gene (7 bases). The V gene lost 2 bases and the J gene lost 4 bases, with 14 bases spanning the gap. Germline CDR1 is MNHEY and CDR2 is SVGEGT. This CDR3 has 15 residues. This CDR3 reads CASSYPGLGGETQYF. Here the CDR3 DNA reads TGTGCCAGCAGTTACCCCGGACTAGGGGGAGAGACCCAGTACTTC.

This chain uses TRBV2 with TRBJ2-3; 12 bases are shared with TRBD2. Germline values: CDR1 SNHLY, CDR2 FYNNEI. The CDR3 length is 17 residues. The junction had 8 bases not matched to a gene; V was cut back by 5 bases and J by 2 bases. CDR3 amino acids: CASSFGLAGSDTDTQYF. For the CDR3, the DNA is TGTGCCAGCAGTTTCGGACTAGCGGGATCTGACACAGATACGCAGTATTTT.

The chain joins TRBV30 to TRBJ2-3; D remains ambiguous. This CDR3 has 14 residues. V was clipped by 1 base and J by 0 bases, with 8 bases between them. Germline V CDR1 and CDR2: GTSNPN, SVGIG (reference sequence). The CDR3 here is CAWSGDWSTDTQYF. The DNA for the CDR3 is TGTGCCTGGAGTGGCGATTGGAGCACAGATACGCAGTATTTT. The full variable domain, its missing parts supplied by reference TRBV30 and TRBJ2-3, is SQTIHQWPATLVQPVGSPLSLECTVEGTSNPNLYWYRQAAGRGLQLLFYSVGIGQISSEVPQNLSASRPQDRQFILSSKKLLLSDSGFYLCAWSGDWSTDTQYFGPGTRLTVL.

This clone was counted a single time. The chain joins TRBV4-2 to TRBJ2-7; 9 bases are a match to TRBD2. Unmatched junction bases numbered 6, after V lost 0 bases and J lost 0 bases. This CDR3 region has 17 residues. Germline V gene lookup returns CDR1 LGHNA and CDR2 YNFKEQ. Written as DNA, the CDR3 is TGTGCCAGCAGCCAAGATGGACTAGCGTTGAGCTCCTACGAGCAGTACTTC. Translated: CASSQDGLALSSYEQYF.

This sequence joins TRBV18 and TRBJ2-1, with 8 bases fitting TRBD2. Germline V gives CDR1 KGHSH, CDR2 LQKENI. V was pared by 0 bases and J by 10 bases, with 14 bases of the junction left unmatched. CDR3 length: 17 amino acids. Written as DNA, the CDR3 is TGTGCCAGCTCACCACCTAGCGGGGTCTCAGGGATTTACGAGCAGTTCTTC. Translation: CASSPPSGVSGIYEQFF.

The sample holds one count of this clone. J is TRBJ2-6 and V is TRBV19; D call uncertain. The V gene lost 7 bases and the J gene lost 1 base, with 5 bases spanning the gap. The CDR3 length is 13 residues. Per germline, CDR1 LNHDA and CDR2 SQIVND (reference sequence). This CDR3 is CASNPSGANVLTF. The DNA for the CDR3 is TGTGCCAGTAACCCTTCTGGGGCCAACGTCCTGACTTTC.

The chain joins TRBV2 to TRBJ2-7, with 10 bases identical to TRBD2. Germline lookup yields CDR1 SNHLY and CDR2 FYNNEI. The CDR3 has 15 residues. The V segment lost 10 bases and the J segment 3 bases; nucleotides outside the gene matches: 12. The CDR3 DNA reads TGTGCCATCTTGAAGTGGGCTAGCGGGGGCTACGAGCAGTACTTC. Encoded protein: CAILKWASGGYEQYF.

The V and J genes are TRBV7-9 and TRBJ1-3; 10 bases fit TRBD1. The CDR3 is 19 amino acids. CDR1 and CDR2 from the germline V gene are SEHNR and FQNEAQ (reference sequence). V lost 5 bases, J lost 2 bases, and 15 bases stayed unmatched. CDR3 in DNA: TGTGCCAGCAGCCTGAAACCGGGACAGGGGTTCCTTACTGGAAACACCATATATTTT. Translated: CASSLKPGQGFLTGNTIYF.

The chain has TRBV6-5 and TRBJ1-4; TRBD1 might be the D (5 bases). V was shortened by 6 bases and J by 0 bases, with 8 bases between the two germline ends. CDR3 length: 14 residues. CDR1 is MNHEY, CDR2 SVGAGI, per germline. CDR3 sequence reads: CASSWDATNEKLFF. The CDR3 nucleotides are TGTGCCAGCAGCTGGGACGCAACTAATGAAAAACTGTTTTTT.

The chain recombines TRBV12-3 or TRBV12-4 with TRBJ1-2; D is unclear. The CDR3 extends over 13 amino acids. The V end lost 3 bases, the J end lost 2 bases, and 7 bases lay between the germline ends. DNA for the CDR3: TGTGCCAGCAGTTTCACAGTAAACTATGGCTACACCTTC. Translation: CASSFTVNYGYTF.

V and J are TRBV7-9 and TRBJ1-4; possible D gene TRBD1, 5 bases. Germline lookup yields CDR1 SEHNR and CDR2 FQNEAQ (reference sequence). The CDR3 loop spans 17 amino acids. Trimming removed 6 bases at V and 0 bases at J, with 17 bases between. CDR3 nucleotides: TGTGCCAGCAGTTCTAGTGGGGGTTGGGCAACTAATGAAAAACTGTTTTTT. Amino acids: CASSSSGGWATNEKLFF.

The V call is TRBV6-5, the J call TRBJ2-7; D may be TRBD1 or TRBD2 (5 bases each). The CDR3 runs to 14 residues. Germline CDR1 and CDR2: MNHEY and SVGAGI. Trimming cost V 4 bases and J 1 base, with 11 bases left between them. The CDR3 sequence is CASSWGFGSYEQYF. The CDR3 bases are TGTGCCAGCAGTTGGGGGTTTGGGTCCTACGAGCAGTACTTC.

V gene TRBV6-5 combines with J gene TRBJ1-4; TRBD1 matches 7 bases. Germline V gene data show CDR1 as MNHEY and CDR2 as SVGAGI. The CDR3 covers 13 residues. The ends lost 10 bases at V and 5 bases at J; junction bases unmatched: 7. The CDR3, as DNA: TGTGCCACCGCGGGACAGCGAAATGAAAAACTGTTTTTT. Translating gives CATAGQRNEKLFF.

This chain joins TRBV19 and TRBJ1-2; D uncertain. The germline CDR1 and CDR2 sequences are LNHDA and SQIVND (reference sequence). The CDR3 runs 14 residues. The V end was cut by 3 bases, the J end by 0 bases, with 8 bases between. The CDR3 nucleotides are TGTGCCAGTAGTATTTCGCTATCTAACTATGGCTACACCTTC. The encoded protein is CASSISLSNYGYTF.

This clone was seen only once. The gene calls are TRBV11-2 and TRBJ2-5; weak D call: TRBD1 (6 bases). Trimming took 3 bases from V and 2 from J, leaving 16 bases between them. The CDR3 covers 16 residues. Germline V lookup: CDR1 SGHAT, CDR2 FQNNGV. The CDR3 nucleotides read TGTGCCAGCAGCTTGGACGCCGGGACATTACAAGAGACCCAGTACTTC. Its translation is CASSLDAGTLQETQYF.

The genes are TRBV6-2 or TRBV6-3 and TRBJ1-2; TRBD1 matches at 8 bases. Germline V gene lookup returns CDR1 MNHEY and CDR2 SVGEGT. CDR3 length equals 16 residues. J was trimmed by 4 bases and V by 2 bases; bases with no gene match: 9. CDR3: CASSYPTGQEFYGYTF. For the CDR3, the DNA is TGTGCCAGCAGTTACCCGACGGGACAGGAGTTCTATGGCTACACCTTC.

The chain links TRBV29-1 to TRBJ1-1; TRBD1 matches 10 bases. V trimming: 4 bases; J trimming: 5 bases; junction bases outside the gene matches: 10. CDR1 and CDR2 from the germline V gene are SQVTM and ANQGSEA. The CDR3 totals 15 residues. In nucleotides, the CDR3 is TGCAGCGTTGTAAGACAGGGGGCGTTTCGGACTGAAGCTTTCTTT. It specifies CSVVRQGAFRTEAFF.

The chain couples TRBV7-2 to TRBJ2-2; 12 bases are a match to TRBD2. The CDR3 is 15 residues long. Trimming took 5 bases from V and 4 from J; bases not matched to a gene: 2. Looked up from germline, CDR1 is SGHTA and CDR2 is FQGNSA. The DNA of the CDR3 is TGTGCCAGCAGCGCTAGCGGGGGGGCCACCGGGGAGCTGTTTTTT. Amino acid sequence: CASSASGGATGELFF. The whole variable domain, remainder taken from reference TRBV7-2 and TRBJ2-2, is GAGVSQSPSNKVTEKGKDVELRCDPISGHTALYWYRQSLGQGLEFLIYFQGNSAPDKSGLPSDRFSAERTGGSVSTLTIQRTQQEDSAVYLCASSASGGATGELFFGEGSRLTVL.

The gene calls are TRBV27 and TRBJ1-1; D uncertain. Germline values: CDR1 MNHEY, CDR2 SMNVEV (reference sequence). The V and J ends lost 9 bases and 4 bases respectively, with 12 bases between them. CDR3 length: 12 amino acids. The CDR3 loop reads CASSPSGTEAFF. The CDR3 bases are TGTGCCAGTAGCCCGTCGGGCACTGAAGCTTTCTTT.

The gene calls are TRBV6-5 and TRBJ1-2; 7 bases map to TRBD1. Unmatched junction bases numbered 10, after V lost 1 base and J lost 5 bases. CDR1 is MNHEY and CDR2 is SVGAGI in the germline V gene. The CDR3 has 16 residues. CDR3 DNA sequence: TGTGCCAGCAGTTACTTAAGGACAGGAGGAGGGTATGGCTACACCTTC. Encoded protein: CASSYLRTGGGYGYTF.

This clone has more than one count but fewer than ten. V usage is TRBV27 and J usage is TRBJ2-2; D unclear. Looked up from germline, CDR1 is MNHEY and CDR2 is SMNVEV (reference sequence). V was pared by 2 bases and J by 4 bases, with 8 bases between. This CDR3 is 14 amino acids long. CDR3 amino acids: CASSLATLTGELFF. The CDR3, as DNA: TGTGCCAGCAGTTTAGCGACCCTCACCGGGGAGCTGTTTTTT.